A selection of T cell receptor beta chains follows, all from one sample in a study of shared clonotypes between healthy human individuals. Libraries were prepared by immunoSEQ multiplex PCR; TCRdb keeps only in-frame clonotypes and omits some of them. This table has about 490,000 clones, about 78% appearing once. Input material: PBMCs. The receptors were sampled from a woman aged 40 to 49 in good health. Some clones in this sample may be carry-over from other donors' samples. CDR3s include the opening cysteine and the closing phenylalanine or tryptophan. The D gene is left open where the match is weak. Size is omitted from some rows. Given values are once, few, many or a class for expanded clones.

d_call | j_call | v_call | clone_size | cdr3_aa | cdr3_nt
TRBD2 | TRBJ2-1 | TRBV27 | . | CASSPGTSLYNEQFF | TGTGCCAGCAGTCCGGGGACTAGCCTCTACAATGAGCAGTTCTTC
TRBD2 | TRBJ2-1 | TRBV27 | . | CASTPGTSINEQFF | TGTGCCTCCACCCCCGGGACTAGCATCAATGAGCAGTTCTTC
. | TRBJ2-7 | TRBV4-2 | few | CASSQDQYEQYF | TGTGCCAGCAGCCAAGATCAGTACGAGCAGTACTTC
TRBD1 | TRBJ1-2 | TRBV5-1 | . | CASSKRTGGDYGYTF | TGCGCCAGCAGCAAAAGGACAGGGGGCGACTATGGCTACACCTTC
TRBD2 | TRBJ2-2 | TRBV12-5 | . | CASGPRLAGALGTGELFF | TGTGCTAGTGGTCCTCGACTAGCGGGAGCATTGGGCACCGGGGAGCTGTTTTTT
. | TRBJ1-3 | TRBV30 | . | CAWSVRGNSGNTIYF | TGTGCCTGGAGTGTGCGTGGGAACTCTGGAAACACCATATATTTT
TRBD2 | TRBJ2-7 | TRBV7-2 | . | CASRPTSGWSYEQYF | TGTGCCAGCAGACCCACTAGCGGGTGGTCCTACGAGCAGTACTTC
. | TRBJ2-1 | TRBV6-6 | . | CASSYRLSSYNEQFF | TGTGCCAGCAGTTACAGACTCTCCTCCTACAATGAGCAGTTCTTC
. | TRBJ2-2 | TRBV5-6 | once | CASSWGTGRNTGELFF | TGTGCCAGCAGCTGGGGGACGGGGAGGAACACCGGGGAGCTGTTTTTT
. | TRBJ1-4 | TRBV29-1 | once | CSGAGGKGEKLFF | TGCAGCGGTGCGGGGGGGAAGGGTGAAAAACTGTTTTTT
TRBD2 | TRBJ2-2 | TRBV19 | . | CASSAPHRGGTGELFF | TGTGCCAGTAGTGCTCCTCACCGGGGGGGTACCGGGGAGCTGTTTTTT
TRBD1 | TRBJ1-1 | TRBV29-1 | . | CSVVWDRGPGTEAFF | TGCAGCGTTGTTTGGGACAGGGGGCCCGGCACTGAAGCTTTCTTT
. | TRBJ2-7 | TRBV7-2 | . | CASSRQVTYEQYF | TGTGCCAGCAGCCGACAGGTAACCTACGAGCAGTACTTC
TRBD2 | TRBJ2-7 | TRBV5-4 | . | CASRPGLALYEQYF | TGTGCCAGCAGGCCGGGACTAGCGCTCTACGAGCAGTACTTC
. | TRBJ1-1 | TRBV19 | . | CASSVTMNTEAFF | TGTGCCAGTAGTGTGACCATGAACACTGAAGCTTTCTTT
. | TRBJ1-2 | TRBV7-8 | . | CASSLSRVNYGYTF | TGTGCCAGCAGCTTAAGCAGGGTTAACTATGGCTACACCTTC
. | TRBJ2-3 | TRBV18 | . | CASSPGSERTDTQYF | TGTGCCAGCTCACCTGGTAGCGAACGCACAGATACGCAGTATTTT
. | TRBJ2-3 | TRBV5-4 | few | CASSLEGTDTQYF | TGTGCCAGCAGCTTGGAGGGGACAGATACGCAGTATTTT
. | TRBJ2-7 | TRBV7-3 | . | CASSLSPDSYEQYF | TGTGCCAGCAGCTTATCCCCTGACTCGTACGAGCAGTACTTC
TRBD1 | TRBJ2-3 | TRBV30 | . | CAWRRDRSTDTQYF | TGTGCCTGGAGGAGGGACAGGAGCACAGATACGCAGTATTTT
. | TRBJ1-5 | TRBV30 | . | CAWSVDGLSNQPQHF | TGTGCCTGGAGTGTGGACGGTCTTAGCAATCAGCCCCAGCATTTT
. | TRBJ1-2 | TRBV28 | . | CASSHRGPGSGYTF | TGTGCCAGCAGTCACCGCGGCCCAGGGAGTGGCTACACCTTC
. | TRBJ1-1 | TRBV15 | . | CATSREMITEAFF | TGTGCCACCAGCAGAGAAATGATAACTGAAGCTTTCTTT
. | TRBJ1-5 | TRBV7-2 | . | CASSQGGGGWNQPQHF | TGTGCCAGCAGCCAGGGTGGAGGTGGGTGGAACCAGCCCCAGCATTTT
. | TRBJ1-2 | TRBV10-3 | . | CAISESSAYGYTF | TGTGCCATCAGTGAGTCGTCAGCTTATGGCTACACCTTC
TRBD2 | TRBJ2-3 | TRBV7-2 | . | CASSLVPTSGRHSVGQYF | TGTGCCAGCAGCTTAGTTCCGACTAGCGGGAGGCATTCGGTGGGGCAGTATTTT
. | TRBJ2-1 | TRBV21-1 | . | CASSPGPDRGREGSYNEQFF | TGTGCCAGCAGCCCGGGTCCAGATAGAGGAAGGGAGGGGTCCTACAATGAGCAGTTCTTC
. | TRBJ2-3 | TRBV5-8 | . | CASTPGFQTSGTDTQYF | TGTGCCAGCACCCCAGGGTTTCAGACCTCGGGCACAGATACGCAGTATTTT
. | TRBJ1-4 | TRBV19 | . | CASSGTRRGTNEKLFF | TGTGCCAGTAGCGGAACAAGGAGGGGCACTAATGAAAAACTGTTTTTT
. | TRBJ1-1 | TRBV6-6 | . | CASSYSAGWDTEAFF | TGTGCCAGCAGTTACTCCGCAGGTTGGGACACTGAAGCTTTCTTT
. | TRBJ2-3 | TRBV4-2 | . | CASSQGLGAHTDTQYF | TGTGCCAGCAGCCAAGGTCTAGGAGCGCACACAGATACGCAGTATTTT
TRBD2 | TRBJ2-1 | TRBV19 | once | CASSNREGPFEQFF | TGTGCCAGTAGTAATCGGGAGGGCCCTTTCGAGCAGTTCTTC